Sequencing of this T cell receptor beta chain was carried out in a study of radiotherapy plus CTLA-4 blockade in lung cancer. About the research overall: Patients showed objective responses in 15% to 20% of cases, and disease control was achieved by under 40%.

In regard to this clone: The target antigen is unknown.

General observations from the study: Reportedly, early blood T cell clone dynamics best predicted response, with interferon-beta. Radiotherapy was combined with ipilimumab, and tumor-derived TCR clones then expanded in blood.

This table comes from immunoSEQ multiplex PCR, and its TCRdb copy is limited to in-frame clones, with some not included. The table lists around 90,000 clones, about 83% of them singletons, with more than 14% in the top ten. The CDR3 sequence is 16 residues long. V was pared by 0 bases and J by 5 bases, with 17 bases between. Germline-derived CDR1 and CDR2 are MGHRA and YSYEKL. This receptor was taken from a human donor with non-small cell lung cancer that progressed on radiotherapy plus ipilimumab. The V gene is TRBV4-1, the J gene TRBJ2-7; TRBD2 is a possible D gene (7 bases). Source: peripheral blood, taken from a patient treated with radiotherapy plus ipilimumab. This CDR3 reads CASSQDRLDSGNEQYF. In DNA form, the CDR3 reads TGCGCCAGCAGCCAAGATAGGTTGGACAGCGGGAACGAGCAGTACTTC.